The rows below give T cell receptor beta chains drawn from one sample of a study of blood T cell repertoires in COVID-19. The method was immunoSEQ multiplex PCR; TCRdb's version includes in-frame clones alone and lacks a portion of them. This sample yields about 83,000 clones, of which around 90% are seen a single time; under 3% belongs to the top ten. Sequenced: peripheral blood. The receptors derive from a woman between 50 and 59 years old with active or convalescent COVID-19. Each CDR3 is given with its conserved first and last residue. The D gene is left open where the match is weak. The size field is filled for only some rows; it gives once, few, many or a size class.

.	TRBJ1-4	TRBV7-2	.	TGTGCCAGCAGCCTGGCCACGGGGGAAAAACTGTTTTTT	CASSLATGEKLFF
.	TRBJ1-2	TRBV13	.	TGTGCCAGCAGCTTAAGTCCCGAGGGAATTAACTATGGCTACACCTTC	CASSLSPEGINYGYTF
few	TRBJ1-2	TRBV5-5	TRBD1	TGTGCCAGCAGCGCCCTAGGGGGCAGGGGGGACGGCTACACCTTC	CASSALGGRGDGYTF
.	TRBJ2-1	TRBV6-2/TRBV6-3	TRBD2	TGTGCCAGCAGCGATGTAGCGGGGGTTCCATACAATGAGCAGTTCTTC	CASSDVAGVPYNEQFF
.	TRBJ1-1	TRBV30	TRBD1	TGTGCCTGGGGGACAGGGGCGAATTTGGCCACTGAAGCTTTCTTT	CAWGTGANLATEAFF
.	TRBJ2-7	TRBV19	TRBD1	TGTGCCAGTAGTACCAGACAGGGTAGTTCGTCGGGATTGCTTGAGCAGTACTTC	CASSTRQGSSSGLLEQYF
.	TRBJ2-7	TRBV29-1	TRBD1	TGCAGCGTCGGGACAGGGTCCCTCCACGAGCAGTACTTC	CSVGTGSLHEQYF
once	TRBJ2-2	TRBV12-5	TRBD1	TGTGCTAGTGCCATTGACAGGGCTTACACCGGGGAGCTGTTTTTT	CASAIDRAYTGELFF
.	TRBJ2-5	TRBV20-1	.	TGCAGCCTTACCCCCGGTGAGACCCAGTACTTC	CSLTPGETQYF
.	TRBJ2-3	TRBV5-1	.	TGCGCCAGCAGCTCGACAGTTTCTAGCACAGATACGCAGTATTTT	CASSSTVSSTDTQYF
.	TRBJ1-2	TRBV6-5	.	TGTGCCAGCACAGACTGGGGAGGGGGAGAACATGGCTACACCTTC	CASTDWGGGEHGYTF
.	TRBJ2-1	TRBV24-1	TRBD2	TGTGCCACCAGTGATTCCGATGCTAGCGGGGGCTTCTACAATGAGCAGTTCTTC	CATSDSDASGGFYNEQFF
.	TRBJ2-5	TRBV30	.	TGTGCCTGGAGTCCGGAGGGTGAGACCCAGTACTTC	CAWSPEGETQYF
.	TRBJ1-1	TRBV5-6	.	TGTGCCAGCAGCTTGGCGCGAGTTTGGAGGGAGAACACTGAAGCTTTCTTT	CASSLARVWRENTEAFF
.	TRBJ2-5	TRBV15	TRBD2	TGTGCCACCAGCAGAGGGCAAGCGGGGCGCCAAGAGACCCAGTACTTC	CATSRGQAGRQETQYF
.	TRBJ2-5	TRBV9	TRBD2	TGTGCCAGCAGCGTAAACATTGGGGGAGGGCAAGAGACCCAGTACTTC	CASSVNIGGGQETQYF
.	TRBJ1-4	TRBV5-1	.	TGCGCCAGCAGCTTGTCCTTGGCGGGAGAAAAACTGTTTTTT	CASSLSLAGEKLFF
few	TRBJ1-1	TRBV13	TRBD1	TGTGCCAGCAGCTCCGGCGGGACAGGGGGGTCTGAAGCTTTCTTT	CASSSGGTGGSEAFF
few	TRBJ1-2	TRBV12-5	TRBD1	TGTGCTAGTGGTCCACCGGGACAGGGGGCTAGGTTCTATGGCTACACCTTC	CASGPPGQGARFYGYTF
.	TRBJ1-5	TRBV12-3/TRBV12-4	.	TGTGCCAGCAGGCAGCAGGGGCCCCAGCATTTT	CASRQQGPQHF
.	TRBJ1-2	TRBV6-2/TRBV6-3	.	TGTGCCAGCAGTTACGATCCGGGAGGATCTCCTAACTATGGCTACACCTTC	CASSYDPGGSPNYGYTF
.	TRBJ1-4	TRBV10-3	.	TGTGCCATCAGTGATTCCAAGACAGAGGGGGAGGAAAAACTGTTTTTT	CAISDSKTEGEEKLFF
once	TRBJ2-7	TRBV18	TRBD1	TGTGCCAGCTCACCATCCCCGGGACAGGGGGCTTGGGAGCAGTACTTC	CASSPSPGQGAWEQYF
.	TRBJ2-2	TRBV5-4	.	TGTGCCAGCCAGGGGAGATCCCCCGGGGAGCTGTTTTTT	CASQGRSPGELFF
.	TRBJ2-7	TRBV5-1	TRBD1	TGCGCCAGCAGTCTTGAACAGGGGGGATACGAGCAGTACTTC	CASSLEQGGYEQYF
few	TRBJ2-1	TRBV7-7	TRBD1	TGTGCTAGCAGCCCCGGACAGGGGAGCAATGAGCAGTTCTTC	CASSPGQGSNEQFF
once	TRBJ2-2	TRBV30	TRBD2	TGTGCCTGGAGCTTTCGTAGCGGGGGACCTACCGGGGAGCTGTTTTTT	CAWSFRSGGPTGELFF
.	TRBJ2-3	TRBV19	.	TGTGCCAGTAGTAGAGTGTCTACAGATACGCAGTATTTT	CASSRVSTDTQYF
.	TRBJ2-6	TRBV7-8	TRBD1	TGTGCCAGCAGCGCGACAGGGTCGGGGGCCAACGTCCTGACTTTC	CASSATGSGANVLTF
once	TRBJ1-5	TRBV27	.	TGTGCCAGCAGCCCCTACCGGGGTGGGGGCATAAGGAACCAGCCCCAGCATTTT	CASSPYRGGGIRNQPQHF
once	TRBJ1-2	TRBV13	.	TGTGCCAGCAGCTTACAGGGGCTCTCCTCTGGCTACACCTTC	CASSLQGLSSGYTF
.	TRBJ1-2	TRBV9	.	TGTGCCAGCAGCGGACCCGGGACACTTTATGGCTACACCTTC	CASSGPGTLYGYTF
.	TRBJ2-3	TRBV10-3	TRBD2	TGTGCCATCAGTGAGGTGACCGGGACTAGCGGGGGGGCATCGCAGTATTTT	CAISEVTGTSGGASQYF
.	TRBJ2-3	TRBV5-1	.	TGCGCCAGCAGCTTGCGCCCCGGAGTTGGGACAGATACGCAGTATTTT	CASSLRPGVGTDTQYF
.	TRBJ1-3	TRBV7-2	.	TGTGCCAGCAGCTTAGACCCAGGATACGGAAACACCATATATTTT	CASSLDPGYGNTIYF
once	TRBJ1-1	TRBV12-3/TRBV12-4	.	TGTGCCAGCAGTAGCACGAACACTGAAGCTTTCTTT	CASSSTNTEAFF
.	TRBJ2-5	TRBV11-2	TRBD2	TGTGCCAGCAGCTTGGGACTAGCGGGGGGCTCCCAAGGGGAGACCCAGTACTTC	CASSLGLAGGSQGETQYF
.	TRBJ1-5	TRBV5-6	.	TGTGCCAGCAGCATGTACGCGAGCAATCAGCCCCAGCATTTT	CASSMYASNQPQHF
few	TRBJ1-2	TRBV7-9	.	TGTGCCAGCAGCCCGGGCTATGGCTACACCTTC	CASSPGYGYTF
.	TRBJ2-7	TRBV6-5	.	TGTGCCAGCAGTTACTCTGGCAACTACGAGCAGTACTTC	CASSYSGNYEQYF
.	TRBJ1-5	TRBV24-1	TRBD1	TGTGCCACCAGCGGTGGACAGGCCTACAATCAGCCCCAGCATTTT	CATSGGQAYNQPQHF
.	TRBJ1-6	TRBV30	TRBD1	TGTGCCTGGCAGACAGGGAGCTCCTATAATTCACCCCTCCACTTT	CAWQTGSSYNSPLHF
.	TRBJ2-5	TRBV3-1/TRBV3-2	TRBD1	TGTGCCAGCAGCCAAGCCAAACCCGGGACAGGGGGCCCAGGGACCCAGTACTTC	CASSQAKPGTGGPGTQYF
.	TRBJ1-1	TRBV12-3/TRBV12-4	.	TGTGCCAGCAGTTTTTGGGAGGGCACTGAAGCTTTCTTT	CASSFWEGTEAFF
.	TRBJ1-2	TRBV27	TRBD1	TGTGCCAGCAGTCCCCGGACAGGGGGAAACTATGGCTACACCTTC	CASSPRTGGNYGYTF
.	TRBJ2-1	TRBV21-1	.	TGTGCCAGCAGCAAAGTTTCGTTAATAGGAGGATATATCGATGAGCAGTTCTTC	CASSKVSLIGGYIDEQFF
.	TRBJ2-1	TRBV10-3	.	TGTGCCATCAGTGGGGGCGGAGGGGTCAATGAGCAGTTCTTC	CAISGGGGVNEQFF
.	TRBJ1-4	TRBV25-1	.	TGTGCCAGCAGTCGGGCAGGGGCGGTCACTAATGAAAAACTGTTTTTT	CASSRAGAVTNEKLFF
.	TRBJ2-1	TRBV7-9	TRBD1	TGTGCCAGCAGCTTAGGACAGGGGTCCTACAATGAGCAGTTCTTC	CASSLGQGSYNEQFF
few	TRBJ1-1	TRBV30	.	TGTGCCTGGAATGGACAGCAGAACACTGAAGCTTTCTTT	CAWNGQQNTEAFF
.	TRBJ2-5	TRBV7-2	.	TGTGCCAGCAGCTTACAAACAGGACCCCAAGAGACCCAGTACTTC	CASSLQTGPQETQYF
.	TRBJ2-1	TRBV6-2/TRBV6-3	TRBD2	TGTGCCAGCAGTCCGCGCGGAGCGGGGAAGAGAAATGAGCAGTTCTTC	CASSPRGAGKRNEQFF